This note documents a single T cell receptor beta chain sequence. This entry comes from a study of blood T cell repertoires in COVID-19. On the study more broadly: COVID-19 samples collected from the United States, Italy and Spain covered acute and convalescent phases.

The protocol was immunoSEQ multiplex PCR, while the TCRdb copy is restricted to in-frame clones and leaves out a portion. The table lists roughly 160,000 clones, about 88% of them singletons. The source is a man aged 60 to 75 with acute or convalescent COVID-19. The source material was peripheral blood.

The CDR3 nucleotides read TGTGCCAGCAGCTTCCACGGACAGAGTTACAATGAGCAGTTCTTC. As protein: CASSFHGQSYNEQFF. The rearrangement joins TRBV11-2 to TRBJ2-1; D is possibly TRBD1 (6 bases). V was clipped by 3 bases and J by 4 bases, with 13 bases between them. Germline V gene sequence: CDR1 SGHAT, CDR2 FQNNGV. The CDR3 has 15 residues.